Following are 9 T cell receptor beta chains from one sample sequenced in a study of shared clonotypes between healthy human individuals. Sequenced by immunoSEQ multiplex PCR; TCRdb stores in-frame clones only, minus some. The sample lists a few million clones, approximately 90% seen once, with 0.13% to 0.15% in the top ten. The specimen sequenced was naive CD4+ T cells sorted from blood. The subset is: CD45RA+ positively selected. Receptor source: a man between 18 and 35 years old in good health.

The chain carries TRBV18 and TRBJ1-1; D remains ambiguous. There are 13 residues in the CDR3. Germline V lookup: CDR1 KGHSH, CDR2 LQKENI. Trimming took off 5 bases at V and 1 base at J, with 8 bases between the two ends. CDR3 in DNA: TGTGCCAGCTCAACGGCAGCGAACACTGAAGCTTTCTTT. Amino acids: CASSTAANTEAFF.

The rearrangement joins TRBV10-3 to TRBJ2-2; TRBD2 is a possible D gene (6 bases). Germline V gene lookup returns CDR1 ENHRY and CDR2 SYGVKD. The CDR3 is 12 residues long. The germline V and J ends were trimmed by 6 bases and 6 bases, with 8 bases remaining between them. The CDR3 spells CAIRGGPGELFF. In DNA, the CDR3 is TGTGCCATCAGAGGAGGGCCCGGGGAGCTGTTTTTT.

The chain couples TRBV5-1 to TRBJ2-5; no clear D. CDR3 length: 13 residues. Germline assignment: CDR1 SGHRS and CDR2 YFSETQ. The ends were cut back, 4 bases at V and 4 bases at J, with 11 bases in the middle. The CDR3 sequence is CASSPQGTETQYF. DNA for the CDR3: TGCGCCAGCAGCCCCCAAGGTACAGAGACCCAGTACTTC. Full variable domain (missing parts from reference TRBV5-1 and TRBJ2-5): KAGVTQTPRYLIKTRGQQVTLSCSPISGHRSVSWYQQTPGQGLQFLFEYFSETQRNKGNFPGRFSGRQFSNSRSEMNVSTLELGDSALYLCASSPQGTETQYFGPGTRLLVL.

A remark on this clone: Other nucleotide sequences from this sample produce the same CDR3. In nucleotides, the CDR3 is TGTGCCAGCAGTGAAGCCCTCTTGGGGGATACGCAGTATTTT. Translated, it gives CASSEALLGDTQYF. The chain joins TRBV6-1 to TRBJ2-3, with no clear D. Trimming cost V 0 bases and J 6 bases, with 10 bases left between them. The CDR3 runs 14 residues. Per germline, CDR1 MNHNS and CDR2 SASEGT.

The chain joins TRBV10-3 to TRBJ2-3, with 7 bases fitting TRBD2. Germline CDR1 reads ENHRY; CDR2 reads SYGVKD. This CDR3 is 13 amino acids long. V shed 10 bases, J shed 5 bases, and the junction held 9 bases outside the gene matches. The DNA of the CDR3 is TGTGCCACCGCTAGCGGAGGGATAGATACGCAGTATTTT. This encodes CATASGGIDTQYF.

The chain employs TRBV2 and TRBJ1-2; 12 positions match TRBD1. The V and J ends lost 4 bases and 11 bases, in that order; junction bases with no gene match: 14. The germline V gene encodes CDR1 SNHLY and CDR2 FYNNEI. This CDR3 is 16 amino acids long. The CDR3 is CASSGESGTGGAGYTF. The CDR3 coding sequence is TGTGCCAGCAGTGGCGAATCCGGGACAGGGGGCGCCGGGTACACCTTC.

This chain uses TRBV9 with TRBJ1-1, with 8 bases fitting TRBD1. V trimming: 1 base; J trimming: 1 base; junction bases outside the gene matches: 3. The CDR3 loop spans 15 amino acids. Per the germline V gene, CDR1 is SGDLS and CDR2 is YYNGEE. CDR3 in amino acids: CASSVQGAGNTEAFF. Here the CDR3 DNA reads TGTGCCAGCAGCGTACAGGGGGCAGGGAACACTGAAGCTTTCTTT.

The CDR3 bases are TGCGCCAGCAGCCCGCATAACCTCCTCAACGACAGGAATTCACCCCTCCACTTT. Translation gives CASSPHNLLNDRNSPLHF. J is TRBJ1-6 and V is TRBV4-1; D perhaps matches TRBD1 (6 bases). CDR3 length: 18 residues. Per germline, CDR1 MGHRA and CDR2 YSYEKL. V was cut by 4 bases and J by 7 bases, with 23 bases left in between.

CDR3 residues: CASSLDSGFYGYTF. CDR3 nucleotide sequence: TGCGCCAGCAGCTTGGATTCAGGGTTCTATGGCTACACCTTC. V is TRBV5-1 and J is TRBJ1-2; D might be TRBD1 (5 bases). The CDR3 loop spans 14 amino acids. Germline V lookup: CDR1 SGHRS, CDR2 YFSETQ. V was cut by 0 bases and J by 4 bases, with 10 bases left in between.